Detailed here is one T cell receptor beta chain. This clone was detected ten times or more. Its antigen has not been determined. The read comes to an end 3 residues before the CDR3 does, leaving the germline J gene to fill in the end. Both CVID patients and healthy controls were predominantly of Caucasian heritage. From each donor, roughly 4.5 to 8 ml of heparinized peripheral whole blood was collected. Genomic DNA from adults with common variable immune deficiency (CVID) and from healthy adult controls was used to sequence TCRbeta CDR3 repertoires. The control group comprised some 22 healthy adult volunteers, roughly 12 female and roughly ten male, aged roughly 23 to 70 years with a mean age of around 37. Diluted blood was density-centrifuged over Hypaque 1077 or Ficoll-Paque to isolate peripheral blood mononuclear cells. Genomic DNA was obtained from unsorted mononuclear cells using either Qiagen column purification or a centrifugation-based method.

The CDR3 runs 14 residues from the cysteine to the phenylalanine. Part of the CDR3 DNA is given, 33 bases translated from base 1. Trimming costs V 5 bases and J 4 bases, and their ends lie 12 bases apart. CDR1 DFQATT and CDR2 SNEGSKA were looked up in the germline V gene (reference sequence). The data belong to a study of T cell clonality in common variable immunodeficiency (dated by TCRdb to 2014 to 2015). Beyond this particular receptor, the publication reports: The authors noted that sequencing repertoires of T cell subpopulations would be needed to clarify what caused the increased clonality in CVID. Compared with healthy controls, CVID subjects showed increased TCRbeta clonality (t-test p = 0.018), a feature most characteristic of about a third of subjects. Although equal DNA input was used, an average of approximately 82,000 unique sequences per sample was obtained for controls, compared with 30,000 to 35,000 for CVID samples. Differences among patients in the CVID cohort limited the correlations between repertoire features and clinical complications. CVID subjects shared fewer TCRbeta clones with each other than healthy controls did (p < 0.0001). Reportedly, TCRbeta sequences from CVID had fewer deletions and N-nucleotide insertions, and highly modified clones with 13 or more V deletions were absent from CVID.

For sequencing, equivalent amounts of genomic DNA were input from CVID and control samples. For every sample, a 60 bp segment covering the rearranged TCRbeta CDR3 region was amplified and then sequenced. The immunoSEQ assay, a bias-corrected multiplex PCR with high-throughput sequencing, was employed for TCRbeta amplification. Processing in the source paper ran as follows. Every unique nucleotide sequence was considered a clone and was annotated with V, D and J genes, copy number and frequency. Sequences were labeled productive if in frame, and non-productive if out of frame or containing stop codons. Clonality was calculated from Shannon's entropy as previously described. Mean CDR3 Kyte-Doolittle hydropathy was derived from the predicted amino acid sequences of productive clones. Hierarchical clustering of scaled V gene usage was performed with the R hclust function using Manhattan distance and complete linkage. Sharing of clones by CDR3 amino acid sequence was evaluated by resampling 12 repertoires per group over 100 rounds. The repertoires were searched for approximately 72 published EBV-specific TCRbeta sequences and almost 250 published CMV-specific TCRbeta sequences. Analysis left out two CVID samples that produced under 10,000 sequences, so 42 CVID repertoires remained. TCRdb stores this immuneACCESS table with in-frame sequences only. Part of the clones is absent; in the studies checked, under half of the shortfall reflects unresolved V genes, and no reason is known for the rest. V and J calls and clone size are given by that table; D and trimming were obtained from the DNA. The sample features 50,000 to 60,000 clones, and none is a singleton. Of the sample, 0.7% to 0.95% is held by the ten largest clones.

This sequence uses TRBV20-1 and TRBJ2-6, and TRBD2 may be the D gene, going by 5 matching bases. The origin of this receptor is a person aged 18 to 70 in good health. Sequencing was carried out using peripheral blood mononuclear cells. CDR3 region: CSAHERSGANVLTF. The sequenced part of the CDR3 DNA is TGCAGTGCTCACGAGCGGTCAGGGGCCAACGTC.